Shown below are 9 T cell receptor beta chains from a single sample sequenced in a study of CXCR3-negative and CXCR3-positive naive CD8 T cells. The TRB cDNA libraries were prepared by 5' RACE with UMI labels. One entry per CDR3 protein, without DNA, is what TCRdb gives after re-calling the 5' RACE reads. This table lists tens of thousands of distinct CDR3 sequences. The sequenced sample consisted of memory CD8+ T cells from blood. The receptors shown here come from a human donor in good health. Some clones in this sample may be carry-over from other donors' samples.

This chain uses TRBV20-1 with TRBJ2-1; TCRdb's D call of TRBD2 is untestable without DNA. CDR3 length equals 14 residues. The germline V gene has CDR1 DFQATT and CDR2 SNEGSKA (reference sequence). CDR3 amino acids: CSASRLAAFNEQFF.

This clonotype ranks as large (0.1 to 1%) in terms of frequency. The chain uses TRBV4-2 and TRBJ2-1; there is no DNA to check the TCRdb D call of TRBD2. Germline loops: CDR1 LGHNA, CDR2 YNFKEQ. This CDR3 has 15 residues. The CDR3: CASSRTSGGANEQFF.

This chain uses TRBV4-1 with TRBJ2-2; the TCRdb call, TRBD1, lacks DNA for checking. In germline, CDR1 is MGHRA, CDR2 YSYEKL. CDR3 length equals 15 residues. This chain's CDR3 is CASSQDVRVSGELFF.

The chain is built from TRBV7-3 and TRBJ2-1; the D call of TRBD2 rests on TCRdb alone, since no DNA is present to check it. Germline-derived CDR1 and CDR2 are SGHTA and FQGTGA. The CDR3 is 15 residues long. CDR3 loop: CASSSSGGLSDEQFF. The complete variable domain, with remaining parts taken from reference TRBV7-3 and TRBJ2-1, reads GAGVSQTPSNKVTEKGKYVELRCDPISGHTALYWYRQSLGQGPEFLIYFQGTGAADDSGLPNDRFFAVRPEGSVSTLKIQRTERGDSAVYLCASSSSGGLSDEQFFGPGTRLTVL.

The V and J genes are TRBV20-1 and TRBJ1-1. Germline V gene sequence: CDR1 DFQATT, CDR2 SNEGSKA (reference sequence). The CDR3 extends over 13 amino acids. CDR3 region: CSATLGRHTEAFF.

The rearrangement joins TRBV7-9 to TRBJ2-1; the D call of TRBD1 rests on TCRdb alone, since no DNA is present to check it. Germline CDR1 is SEHNR and CDR2 is FQNEAQ (reference sequence). The CDR3 is 15 residues long. The chain's CDR3 is CASSYRQGLGNEQFF.

This chain joins TRBV3-1 and TRBJ2-1; the D call of TRBD2 rests on TCRdb alone, since no DNA is present to check it. This CDR3 comprises 15 residues. CDR1 is LGHDT and CDR2 is YNNKEL in the germline V gene (reference sequence). Here the CDR3 reads CASSQGEATYNEQFF.

The genes are TRBV27 and TRBJ2-2; TCRdb's D gene call, TRBD1, goes unchecked for lack of DNA. Germline CDR1 MNHEY, CDR2 SMNVEV (reference sequence). The CDR3 is made up of 16 amino acids. This chain's CDR3 is CASSFLDSLNTGELFF.

This sequence joins TRBV10-2 and TRBJ2-7. Germline CDR1 WSHSY, CDR2 SAAADI. This CDR3 has 12 residues. The CDR3 sequence: CASSGGGYEQYF.